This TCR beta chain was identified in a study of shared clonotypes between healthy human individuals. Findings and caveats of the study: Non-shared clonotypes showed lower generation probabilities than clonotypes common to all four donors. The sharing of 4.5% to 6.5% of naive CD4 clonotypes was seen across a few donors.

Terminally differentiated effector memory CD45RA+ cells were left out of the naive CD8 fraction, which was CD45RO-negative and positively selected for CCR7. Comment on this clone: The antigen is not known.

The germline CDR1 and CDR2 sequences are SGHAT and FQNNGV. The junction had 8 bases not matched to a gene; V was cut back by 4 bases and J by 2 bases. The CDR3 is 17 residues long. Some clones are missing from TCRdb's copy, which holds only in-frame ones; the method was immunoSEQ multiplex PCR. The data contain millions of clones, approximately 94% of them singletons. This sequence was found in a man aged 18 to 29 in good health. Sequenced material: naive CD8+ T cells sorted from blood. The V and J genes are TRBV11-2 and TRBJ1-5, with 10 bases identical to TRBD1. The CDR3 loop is CASSSRDRGRGNQPQHF. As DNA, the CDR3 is TGTGCCAGCAGCTCCCGGGACAGGGGAAGGGGCAATCAGCCCCAGCATTTT.